The 18 T cell receptor beta chains below come from one sample, sequenced in a study of cytomegalovirus exposure and HLA in healthy donors (dated by TCRdb to about 2017). Libraries were prepared through the immunoSEQ multiplex PCR assay. TCRdb took over this immuneACCESS table, retaining in-frame rearrangements with V and J assigned. Such tables are incomplete; in checked studies, under half of the missing clones stem from an unresolved V gene, and the remainder is unexplained. This sample has approximately 46,000 clones in its table, and 80% to 95% of those were observed once. The leading ten clones occupy over 2% of the sample. The sequencing input was PBMCs. These receptors all stem from a woman younger than 35 in good health and CMV-seronegative.

V and J are TRBV9 and TRBJ1-5; TRBD1 might be the D (5 bases). Germline V gives CDR1 SGDLS, CDR2 YYNGEE. The CDR3 sequence is 15 residues long. The germline V and J ends were trimmed by 0 bases and 4 bases, with 11 bases remaining between them. CDR3 sequence (DNA): TGTGCCAGCAGCGTAGAGGGGCAACCTAATCAGCCCCAGCATTTT. It translates to CASSVEGQPNQPQHF.

In its sample, this clone was seen once. The chain uses TRBV19 and TRBJ2-7; the match to TRBD2 covers 7 bases. The germline gives CDR1 LNHDA, CDR2 SQIVND (reference sequence). CDR3 length: 15 residues. V lost 1 base, J lost 0 bases, and 3 bases stayed unmatched. CDR3 nucleotide sequence: TGTGCCAGTAGTATAGGGCGGGGGAGCTCCTACGAGCAGTACTTC. This translates into CASSIGRGSSYEQYF.

The chain uses TRBV4-1 and TRBJ2-7, with unresolved D. Looked up from germline, CDR1 is MGHRA and CDR2 is YSYEKL. The germline V and J ends were trimmed by 1 base and 1 base, with 8 bases remaining between them. This CDR3 is 14 amino acids long. CDR3 DNA: TGCGCCAGCAGCCAAGTCCTCAGTTCCTACGAGCAGTACTTC. It specifies CASSQVLSSYEQYF.

The chain uses TRBV28 and TRBJ2-1, with 8 bases matching TRBD2. V dropped 7 bases and J dropped 0; count of bases not matched to a gene: 8. The CDR3 has 16 residues. Germline CDR1 and CDR2: MDHEN and SYDVKM. As DNA, the CDR3 is TGTGCCAGCACTCTCGGGGGGGGAGCCTCCTACAATGAGCAGTTCTTC. Translating gives CASTLGGGASYNEQFF.

The rearrangement uses TRBV2 and TRBJ2-2; TRBD2 matches at 9 bases. CDR3 length equals 16 residues. Per the germline V gene, CDR1 is SNHLY and CDR2 is FYNNEI. Trimming took 3 bases from V and 3 from J; bases not matched to a gene: 5. The CDR3 sequence: CASSDWTSVDTGELFF. Here the CDR3 DNA reads TGTGCCAGCAGTGATTGGACTAGCGTAGACACCGGGGAGCTGTTTTTT.

The rearrangement links TRBV19 to TRBJ2-1; possible D gene TRBD1, 5 bases. V was cut by 5 bases and J by 2 bases, with 7 bases left in between. Germline values: CDR1 LNHDA, CDR2 SQIVND (reference sequence). The CDR3 contains 13 residues. CDR3 DNA sequence: TGTGCCAGTAGTTCCAGGGCCTACAATGAGCAGTTCTTC. Protein sequence: CASSSRAYNEQFF.

This chain connects TRBV28 to TRBJ2-5; D gene unclear. The CDR3 is 13 amino acids. The germline V gene has CDR1 MDHEN and CDR2 SYDVKM. V shed 3 bases and J shed 5 bases, with 10 bases lying between them. The CDR3 coding sequence is TGTGCCAGCAGTTTTTCAGTCACGGAGACCCAGTACTTC. Translating gives CASSFSVTETQYF.

The V gene is TRBV6-1, the J gene TRBJ1-1, with D tentatively TRBD1 (6 bases). The germline V gene encodes CDR1 MNHNS and CDR2 SASEGT. This CDR3 has 13 amino acids. The ends were cut back, 4 bases at V and 4 bases at J, with 10 bases in the middle. The CDR3 loop is CASSATGSTEAFF. The CDR3 nucleotides read TGTGCCAGCAGTGCTACAGGGTCCACTGAAGCTTTCTTT.

The chain links TRBV10-1 to TRBJ2-7; 9 nucleotides align to TRBD1. Trimming took 3 bases from V and 2 from J; bases not matched to a gene: 5. The germline CDR1 and CDR2 sequences are WNHNN and SYGVQD (reference sequence). CDR3 length: 15 amino acids. The CDR3 coding sequence is TGCGCCAGCAGTGAAGGGACAGGGCTTACCTACGAGCAGTACTTC. Amino acid sequence: CASSEGTGLTYEQYF.

In its sample, this clone was seen once. The rearrangement joins TRBV2 to TRBJ2-3; 8 bases agree with TRBD2. The ends lost 5 bases at V and 5 bases at J; junction bases unmatched: 3. CDR1 SNHLY and CDR2 FYNNEI come from the germline V gene. CDR3 length equals 13 residues. For the CDR3, the DNA is TGTGCCAGCAGTCGACTAGCGATAGATACGCAGTATTTT. The encoded protein is CASSRLAIDTQYF.

The chain is built from TRBV5-1 and TRBJ2-7, with 12 nucleotides matching TRBD2. The junction had 2 bases not matched to a gene; V was cut back by 0 bases and J by 4 bases. CDR3 length equals 15 residues. The germline V gene encodes CDR1 SGHRS and CDR2 YFSETQ. As DNA, the CDR3 is TGCGCCAGCAGCTTGGGACTAGCGGGAGTATACGAGCAGTACTTC. Its protein is CASSLGLAGVYEQYF.

The chain couples TRBV7-2 to TRBJ2-7; 9 bases align to TRBD1. V dropped 3 bases and J dropped 3; count of bases not matched to a gene: 12. This CDR3 has 17 residues. Germline V CDR1 and CDR2: SGHTA, FQGNSA. CDR3: CASSFYPRDRDIYEQYF. The CDR3 DNA sequence: TGTGCCAGCAGCTTCTATCCTAGGGACAGGGATATCTACGAGCAGTACTTC.

The V and J genes are TRBV10-2 and TRBJ2-1; 11 bases are shared with TRBD1. The trim removed 4 bases at V and 6 bases at J, leaving 2 bases unmatched. The CDR3 is 14 residues long. Germline assignment: CDR1 WSHSY and CDR2 SAAADI. The CDR3 spells CASSGGTGGNEQFF. Here the CDR3 DNA reads TGCGCCAGCAGTGGCGGGACAGGGGGCAATGAGCAGTTCTTC.

J is TRBJ2-2 and V is TRBV9, with TRBD2 identical over 9 bases. V trimming: 4 bases; J trimming: 4 bases; junction bases outside the gene matches: 11. The CDR3 has 17 residues. Germline loops: CDR1 SGDLS, CDR2 YYNGEE. CDR3 in amino acids: CASSSPVAGAGTGELFF. The DNA for the CDR3 is TGTGCCAGCAGCTCCCCAGTAGCGGGAGCCGGCACCGGGGAGCTGTTTTTT.

This chain joins TRBV27 and TRBJ1-2, with D maybe TRBD1 (5 bases). The CDR3 spans 14 residues. Germline-derived CDR1 and CDR2 are MNHEY and SMNVEV (reference sequence). V lost 6 bases, J lost 2 bases, and 13 bases lay in between. The CDR3 loop reads CASRASGGNYGYTF. The CDR3 DNA reads TGTGCCAGCAGAGCCTCGGGGGGGAACTATGGCTACACCTTC.

This chain joins TRBV5-1 and TRBJ2-1; 7 bases align to TRBD2. The CDR3 runs 15 residues. From germline, CDR1 is SGHRS and CDR2 YFSETQ. Trimming at V came to 0 bases and at J to 3 bases, leaving 3 bases not matched to a gene. CDR3 protein: CASSLVGGVYNEQFF. The CDR3 DNA reads TGCGCCAGCAGCTTGGTGGGGGGGGTCTACAATGAGCAGTTCTTC. The full variable domain, completed using reference TRBV5-1 and TRBJ2-1, is KAGVTQTPRYLIKTRGQQVTLSCSPISGHRSVSWYQQTPGQGLQFLFEYFSETQRNKGNFPGRFSGRQFSNSRSEMNVSTLELGDSALYLCASSLVGGVYNEQFFGPGTRLTVL.

V gene TRBV7-9 combines with J gene TRBJ2-5, with D unresolved. TRBJ2-7 matches the DNA end more closely, so the J call is doubtful. In germline, CDR1 is SEHNR, CDR2 FQNEAQ (reference sequence). This CDR3 is 12 amino acids long. The CDR3 DNA is TGTGCCAGCAGCTTAGTGGGCTACGAGCAGTACTTC. Protein sequence: CASSLVGYEQYF.

V gene TRBV6-5 combines with J gene TRBJ2-6, with a possible D match to TRBD2 (5 bases). The CDR3 length is 14 residues. Trimming took off 6 bases at V and 1 base at J, with 7 bases between the two ends. CDR1 MNHEY and CDR2 SVGAGI come from the germline V gene. CDR3 sequence: CASSGVSGANVLTF. CDR3 nucleotide sequence: TGTGCCAGCAGCGGGGTTTCTGGGGCCAACGTCCTGACTTTC.